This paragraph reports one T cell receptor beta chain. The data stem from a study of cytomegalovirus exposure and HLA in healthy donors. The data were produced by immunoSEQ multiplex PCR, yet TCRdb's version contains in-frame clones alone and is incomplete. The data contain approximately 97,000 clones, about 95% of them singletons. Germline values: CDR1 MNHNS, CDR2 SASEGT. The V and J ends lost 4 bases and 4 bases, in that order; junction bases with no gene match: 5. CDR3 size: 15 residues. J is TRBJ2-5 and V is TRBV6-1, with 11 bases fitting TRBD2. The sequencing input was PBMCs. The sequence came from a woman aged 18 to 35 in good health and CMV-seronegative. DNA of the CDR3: TGTGCCAGCAGTGTTCCGACTAGCGGGATAGAGACCCAGTACTTC. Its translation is CASSVPTSGIETQYF.